This TCR beta chain was observed in a study of blood T cell repertoires in COVID-19. Background on the study: Collection of acute and convalescent COVID-19 samples took place in the United States, Italy and Spain. Sample material is recorded as cDNA or gDNA derived from T cells, B-cell-depleted T cells, or PBMCs.

Authors' methods: Reference gene primer amplification gave estimated nucleated cell counts. Here immunoSEQ multiplex PCR was the method, and the copy in TCRdb shows in-frame clones only, minus some. The DNA gave D and trimming, while V, J and clone size come from that table. The sample comprises 70,000 to 95,000 clones, 80% to 95% of which are singletons, and under 7.5% rests with the top ten. The TCR comes from a woman aged 55 to 70 with active COVID-19. The sequenced material came from peripheral blood.

This CDR3 reads CATSPRGLPFYEQYF. Here the CDR3 DNA reads TGTGCCACCAGCCCGCGGGGCCTCCCTTTCTACGAGCAGTACTTC. The genes are TRBV24-1 and TRBJ2-7, with D perhaps TRBD2 (6 bases). This CDR3 spans 15 amino acids. CDR1 and CDR2 from the germline V gene are KGHDR and SFDVKD. V lost 7 bases to trimming and J lost 3 bases, with 18 bases between them.